This T cell receptor (beta chain) originates from a study of Graves' ophthalmopathy and Graves' hyperthyroidism. From RNA, the CDR3 regions of TCR beta chains were amplified and sequenced. HTBI primers were employed in first-round RT-PCR, then a second-round multiplex PCR followed. TCRdb called the multiplex PCR reads again in MiXCR, with one record for every CDR3 protein. The sample shows 40,000 to 50,000 distinct CDR3 sequences, 40% to 65% of them seen only once. Whole-study results and caveats: Distinction of ophthalmopathy from stable hyperthyroidism by a 13-signature model reached almost 90% sensitivity and about 80% specificity. In blood appeared most of the expanded thyroid clonotypes whose frequency exceeded 0.001.

J was trimmed by 7 bases and V by 3 bases; bases with no gene match: 7. CDR1 SGHTA and CDR2 FQGTGA come from the germline V gene. This CDR3 region has 15 residues. This clonotype has ten or more counts. Antigen: not known. Other autoimmune diseases, uncontrolled infections, pregnancy and lactation each led to patient exclusion. The authors diagnosed from clinical symptoms, serum thyroxine, TRAb, thyroid ultrasound and orbital computed tomography. The receptor comes from an adult man with Graves' ophthalmopathy. Sequenced input: peripheral blood. The chain joins TRBV7-3 to TRBJ2-1, with 9 bases matching TRBD2. CDR3 loop: CASSFKAGGRNEQFF. The CDR3 DNA sequence: TGTGCCAGCAGCTTCAAGGCGGGGGGGCGTAATGAGCAGTTCTTC.